The source of this T cell receptor (beta chain) is a study of Tregs in tolerant kidney transplant recipients. Repertoires were generated with immunoSEQ multiplex PCR, while TCRdb's copy carries only in-frame clones and drops some. The sample contains approximately 67,000 clones, roughly 90% of which appear only once. CDR1 is MNHEY, CDR2 SMNVEV, per germline (reference sequence). V lost 4 bases to trimming and J lost 5 bases, with 19 bases between them. The CDR3 has 16 residues. The sample here was CD8+ T cells from blood, taken before the transplant. The J gene is TRBJ2-3, the V gene TRBV27; a possible D gene is TRBD1 (6 bases). The receptor was isolated from a human donor who received a combined kidney and bone marrow transplant. CDR3 region: CASSSRLGASGDTQYF. Here the CDR3 DNA reads TGTGCCAGCAGTTCCCGGCTGGGGGCGTCCGGAGATACGCAGTATTTT.